Reported below is one TCR beta chain. Its target is not known. The data are from a study of identical twins. Study observations and caveats: It was possible that invariant MAIT and iNKT cells partly confounded the zero-insertion analyses. It was cross-sectional statistical analysis, not following the same donors, that the conclusions relied on.

A universal primer site was incorporated via template switching, and the cDNA contained unique molecular identifiers. TCRdb passed the 5' RACE reads through MiXCR, listing each CDR3 protein once. The sample consists of 250,000 to 300,000 distinct CDR3 sequences, roughly 8.7% of them appearing once. The CDR3 loop spans 14 amino acids. Deletions cut 4 bases from V and 2 bases from J, with 12 bases between. The germline V gene encodes CDR1 MDHEN and CDR2 SYDVKM. These data also formed part of another study, on yellow fever vaccine responses in identical twins.

The clonotype was recovered from a young woman in good health. The sequenced sample was CD8+ T cells sorted from blood. The rearrangement uses TRBV28 and TRBJ2-7; D remains ambiguous. The CDR3 sequence is CASSYYARPYEQYF. In DNA, the CDR3 is TGTGCCAGCAGTTACTACGCGCGCCCCTACGAGCAGTACTTC.